This TCR beta chain is drawn from a study of cytomegalovirus exposure and HLA in healthy donors. About the study: Genotyping showed roughly 76% of over 350 donors falling in the Caucasian-associated ancestry cluster.

Each of the donors was a healthy bone marrow donor. Primers included in the PCR were 60 Vbeta and 13 Jbeta primers. TCRdb keeps only in-frame clones here, not all; method: immunoSEQ multiplex PCR. The data contain around 80,000 clones, 74% of them singletons. Sequencing was carried out using PBMCs. The clonotype originates from a man between 40 and 49 years old in good health and CMV-seropositive.

The CDR3 DNA is TGTGCCAGCAGCTTGGACAGGCGTACGCAGTATTTT. It translates to CASSLDRRTQYF. The chain has TRBV11-2 and TRBJ2-3; 7 bases line up with TRBD1. The trim removed 3 bases at V and 8 bases at J, leaving 2 bases unmatched. The CDR3 runs 12 residues. Germline CDR1 and CDR2: SGHAT and FQNNGV.